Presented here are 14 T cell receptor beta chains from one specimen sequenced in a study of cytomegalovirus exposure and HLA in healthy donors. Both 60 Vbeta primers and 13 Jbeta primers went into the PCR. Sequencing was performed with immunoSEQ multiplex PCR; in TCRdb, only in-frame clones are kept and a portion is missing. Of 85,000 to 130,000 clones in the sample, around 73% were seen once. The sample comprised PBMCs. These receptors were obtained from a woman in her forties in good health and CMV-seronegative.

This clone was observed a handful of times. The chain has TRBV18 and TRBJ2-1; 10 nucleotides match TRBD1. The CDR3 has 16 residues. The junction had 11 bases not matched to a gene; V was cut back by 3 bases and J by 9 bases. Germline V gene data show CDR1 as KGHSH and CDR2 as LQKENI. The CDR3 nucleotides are TGTGCCAGCTCACCCTCGGACAGGGGGGTTCCCGGTGAGCAGTTCTTC. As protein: CASSPSDRGVPGEQFF.

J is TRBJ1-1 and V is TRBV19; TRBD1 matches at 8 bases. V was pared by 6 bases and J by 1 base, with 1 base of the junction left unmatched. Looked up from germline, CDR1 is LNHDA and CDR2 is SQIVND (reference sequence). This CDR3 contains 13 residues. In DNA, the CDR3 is TGTGCCAGTAGACAGGGGGGGAACACTGAAGCTTTCTTT. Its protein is CASRQGGNTEAFF.

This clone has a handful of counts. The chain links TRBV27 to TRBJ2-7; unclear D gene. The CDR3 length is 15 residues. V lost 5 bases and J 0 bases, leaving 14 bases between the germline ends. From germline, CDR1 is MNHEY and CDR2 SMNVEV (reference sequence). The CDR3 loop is CASSSRLGFSYEQYF. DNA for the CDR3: TGTGCCAGCAGTAGCAGGCTTGGATTCTCCTACGAGCAGTACTTC.

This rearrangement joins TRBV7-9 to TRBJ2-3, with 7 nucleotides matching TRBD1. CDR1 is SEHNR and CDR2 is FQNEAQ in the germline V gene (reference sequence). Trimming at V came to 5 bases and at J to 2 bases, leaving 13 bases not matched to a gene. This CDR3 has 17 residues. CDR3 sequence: CASSAKTGPRLTDTQYF. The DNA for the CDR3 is TGTGCCAGCAGCGCCAAGACAGGGCCGCGTCTCACAGATACGCAGTATTTT. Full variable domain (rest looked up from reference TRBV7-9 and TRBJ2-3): DTGVSQNPRHKITKRGQNVTFRCDPISEHNRLYWYRQTLGQGPEFLTYFQNEAQLEKSRLLSDRFSAERPKGSFSTLEIQRTEQGDSAMYLCASSAKTGPRLTDTQYFGPGTRLTVL.

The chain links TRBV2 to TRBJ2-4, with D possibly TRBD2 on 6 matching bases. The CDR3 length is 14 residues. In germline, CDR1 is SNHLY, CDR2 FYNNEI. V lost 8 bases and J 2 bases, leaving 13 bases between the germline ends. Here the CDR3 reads CASVGGKTKNIQYF. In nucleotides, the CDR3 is TGTGCCAGCGTCGGGGGTAAGACCAAAAACATTCAGTACTTC. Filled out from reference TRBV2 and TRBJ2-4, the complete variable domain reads EPEVTQTPSHQVTQMGQEVILRCVPISNHLYFYWYRQILGQKVEFLVSFYNNEISEKSEIFDDQFSVERPDGSNFTLKIRSTKLEDSAMYFCASVGGKTKNIQYFGAGTRLSVL.

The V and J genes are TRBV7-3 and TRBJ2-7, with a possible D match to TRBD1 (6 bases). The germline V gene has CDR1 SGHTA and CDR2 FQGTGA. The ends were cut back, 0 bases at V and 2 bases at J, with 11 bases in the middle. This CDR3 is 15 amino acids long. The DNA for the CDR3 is TGTGCCAGCAGCTTAACTGGCAGGGGTGCCTACGAGCAGTACTTC. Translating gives CASSLTGRGAYEQYF. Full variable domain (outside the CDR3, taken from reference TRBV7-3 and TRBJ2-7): GAGVSQTPSNKVTEKGKYVELRCDPISGHTALYWYRQSLGQGPEFLIYFQGTGAADDSGLPNDRFFAVRPEGSVSTLKIQRTERGDSAVYLCASSLTGRGAYEQYFGPGTRLTVT.

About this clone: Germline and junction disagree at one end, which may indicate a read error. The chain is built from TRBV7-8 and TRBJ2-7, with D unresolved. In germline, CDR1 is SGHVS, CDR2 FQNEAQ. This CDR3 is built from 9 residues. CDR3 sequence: CASDFTWCF. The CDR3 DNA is TGTGCCAGTGACTTTACCTGGTGTTTC. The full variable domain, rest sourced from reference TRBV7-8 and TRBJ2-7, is GAGVSQSPRYKVAKRGQDVALRCDPISGHVSLFWYQQALGQGPEFLTYFQNEAQLDKSGLPSDRFFAERPEGSVSTLKIQRTQQEDSAVYLCASDFTWCFGPGTRLTVT.

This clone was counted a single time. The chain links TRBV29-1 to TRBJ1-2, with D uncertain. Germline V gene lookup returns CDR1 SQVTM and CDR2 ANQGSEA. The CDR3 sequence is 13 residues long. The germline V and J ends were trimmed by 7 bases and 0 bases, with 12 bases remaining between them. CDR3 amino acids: CSGVEGSNYGYTF. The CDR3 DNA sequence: TGCAGCGGGGTTGAGGGTTCTAACTATGGCTACACCTTC.

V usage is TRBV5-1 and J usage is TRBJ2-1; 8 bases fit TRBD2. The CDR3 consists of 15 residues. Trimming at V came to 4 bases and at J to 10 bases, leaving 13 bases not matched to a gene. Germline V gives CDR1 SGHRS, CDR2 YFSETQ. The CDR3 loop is CASSPTASGSTEQFF. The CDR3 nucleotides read TGCGCCAGCAGCCCGACGGCTAGCGGGTCTACAGAGCAGTTCTTC.

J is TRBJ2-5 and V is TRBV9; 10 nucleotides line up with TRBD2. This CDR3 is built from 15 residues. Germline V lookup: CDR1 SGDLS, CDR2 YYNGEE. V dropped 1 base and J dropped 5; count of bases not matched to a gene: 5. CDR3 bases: TGTGCCAGCAGCGTATCCGGGACTAGCGAGGAGACCCAGTACTTC. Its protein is CASSVSGTSEETQYF.

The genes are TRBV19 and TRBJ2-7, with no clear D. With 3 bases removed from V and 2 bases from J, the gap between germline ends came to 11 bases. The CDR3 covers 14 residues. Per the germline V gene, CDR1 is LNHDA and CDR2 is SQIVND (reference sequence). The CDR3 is CASSMAQFPYEQYF. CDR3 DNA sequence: TGTGCCAGTAGTATGGCTCAGTTTCCCTACGAGCAGTACTTC. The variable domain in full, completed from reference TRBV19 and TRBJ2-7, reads DGGITQSPKYLFRKEGQNVTLSCEQNLNHDAMYWYRQDPGQGLRLIYYSQIVNDFQKGDIAEGYSVSREKKESFPLTVTSAQKNPTAFYLCASSMAQFPYEQYFGPGTRLTVT.

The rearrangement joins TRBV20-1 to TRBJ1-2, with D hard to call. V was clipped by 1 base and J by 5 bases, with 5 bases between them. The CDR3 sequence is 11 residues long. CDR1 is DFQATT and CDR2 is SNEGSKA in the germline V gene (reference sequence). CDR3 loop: CSARGAYGYTF. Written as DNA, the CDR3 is TGCAGTGCTAGAGGGGCGTATGGCTACACCTTC.

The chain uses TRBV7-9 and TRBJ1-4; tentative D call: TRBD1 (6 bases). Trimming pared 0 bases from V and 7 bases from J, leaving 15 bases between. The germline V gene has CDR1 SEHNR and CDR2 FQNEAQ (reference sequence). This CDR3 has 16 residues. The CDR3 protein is CASSLASGGAPEKLFF. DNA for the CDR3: TGTGCCAGCAGCTTAGCGTCGGGGGGCGCTCCTGAAAAACTGTTTTTT.

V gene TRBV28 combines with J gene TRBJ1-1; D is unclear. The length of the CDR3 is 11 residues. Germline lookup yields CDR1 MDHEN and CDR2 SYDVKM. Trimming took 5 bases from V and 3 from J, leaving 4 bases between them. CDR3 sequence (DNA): TGTGCCAGCAGTGCGTACACTGAAGCTTTCTTT. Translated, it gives CASSAYTEAFF.